Listed here is a single TCR beta chain. Profiled with immunoSEQ multiplex PCR; TCRdb holds only in-frame clones, not every one. There are over 95,000 clones in the sample; approximately 90% occur only once, and around 1.5% lies in the top ten. Trimming took 4 bases from V and 4 from J, leaving 20 bases between them. Germline V gene lookup returns CDR1 SGHNT and CDR2 YYREEE (reference sequence). The CDR3 is made up of 17 amino acids. These data are taken from a study of T cells after somatic rescue of genetic block. The sequenced sample was peripheral blood mononuclear cells (PBMCs). The chain uses TRBV5-4 and TRBJ2-2, with a possible D match to TRBD2 (5 bases). The receptor was isolated from a woman in her late teens or twenties. CDR3 in amino acids: CASSPPGGPRGTGELFF. The CDR3 DNA sequence: TGTGCCAGCAGCCCTCCGGGTGGTCCTCGGGGCACCGGGGAGCTGTTTTTT.